Each of the 11 T cell receptor beta chains below was sequenced from the same sample in a study of TIL therapy for anti-PD-1-resistant metastatic lung cancer. Time point in this sample: pre-treatment sample, taken before nivolumab and TIL therapy. This was the immunoSEQ v3 assay. Using immunoSEQ multiplex PCR, the repertoire was profiled, and TCRdb retains in-frame clones only, with some absent. The data hold roughly 46,000 clones, with roughly 85% observed a single time. Source: blood, taken at baseline. Every receptor here comes from a person between 25 and 80 years old with non-small cell lung cancer.

V is TRBV20-1 and J is TRBJ2-1; 7 bases are shared with TRBD2. The CDR3 covers 12 residues. The germline V gene has CDR1 DFQATT and CDR2 SNEGSKA (reference sequence). Germline trimming cut 3 bases from V and 7 bases from J; bases unmatched to any gene: 3. The CDR3 coding sequence is TGCAGTGCTAGTCCCGGGAGGAATGAGCAGTTCTTC. It codes for CSASPGRNEQFF.

This clone was seen a handful of times. The V call is TRBV2, the J call TRBJ1-6; D call uncertain. The CDR3 totals 14 residues. V lost 6 bases to trimming and J lost 10 bases, with 16 bases between them. Germline-derived CDR1 and CDR2 are SNHLY and FYNNEI. The CDR3 bases are TGTGCCAGCAGGTCCGAAGGAGGCGGGTCACCCCTCCACTTT. Protein product: CASRSEGGGSPLHF.

This clone was counted once. The chain is built from TRBV4-3 and TRBJ2-6, with D tentatively TRBD1 or TRBD2 (6 bases each). The germline V gene has CDR1 LGHNA and CDR2 YSLEER. V was pared by 4 bases and J by 2 bases, with 12 bases between. The CDR3 extends over 16 amino acids. Here the CDR3 DNA reads TGCGCCAGCAGCCCTGGACAGCGGGCTGGGGCCAACGTCCTGACTTTC. As protein: CASSPGQRAGANVLTF.

This chain uses TRBV6-5 with TRBJ2-2; no firm D call. Deletions cut 6 bases from V and 7 bases from J, with 6 bases between. Germline V gives CDR1 MNHEY, CDR2 SVGAGI. The CDR3 totals 11 residues. The CDR3 DNA is TGTGCCAGCAGGGGGATCGGGGAGCTGTTTTTT. This codes for CASRGIGELFF.

V usage is TRBV7-9 and J usage is TRBJ1-4; D is undetermined. Deletions cut 1 base from V and 2 bases from J, with 8 bases between. The CDR3 has 15 amino acids. CDR1 is SEHNR and CDR2 is FQNEAQ in the germline V gene (reference sequence). DNA of the CDR3: TGTGCCAGCAGCTTAGGAGGGATTACTAATGAAAAACTGTTTTTT. Protein sequence: CASSLGGITNEKLFF.

CDR3 coding DNA: TGTGCCAGCAGCCGACTAGCGGGAGGGGTCAATGAGCAGTTCTTC. Translating it yields CASSRLAGGVNEQFF. The chain employs TRBV28 and TRBJ2-1, with 14 bases that match TRBD2. Germline V gene lookup returns CDR1 MDHEN and CDR2 SYDVKM. CDR3 length equals 15 residues. Trimming removed 6 bases from V and 6 bases from J; junction bases left unmatched: 4. Full variable domain (missing parts from reference TRBV28 and TRBJ2-1): DVKVTQSSRYLVKRTGEKVFLECVQDMDHENMFWYRQDPGLGLRLIYFSYDVKMKEKGDIPEGYSVSREKKERFSLILESASTNQTSMYLCASSRLAGGVNEQFFGPGTRLTVL.

This clone was detected a few times. V gene TRBV28 combines with J gene TRBJ2-3; the match to TRBD2 covers 8 bases. Germline CDR1 MDHEN, CDR2 SYDVKM. Germline trimming cut 6 bases from V and 2 bases from J; bases unmatched to any gene: 13. The CDR3 consists of 17 residues. CDR3 DNA sequence: TGTGCCAGCAGCCCCCCGGGACTAGGCCCTCTCACAGATACGCAGTATTTT. This codes for CASSPPGLGPLTDTQYF.

J is TRBJ1-2 and V is TRBV6-5; D call uncertain. Germline values: CDR1 MNHEY, CDR2 SVGAGI. Trimming shortened V by 2 bases and J by 8 bases, and 12 bases separated the two germline ends. The CDR3 length is 13 residues. In nucleotides, the CDR3 is TGTGCCAGCAGTTACAAGAAGGGCGGGGGCTACACCTTC. Its translation is CASSYKKGGGYTF.

V is TRBV6-5 and J is TRBJ1-5, with TRBD1 as a possible D gene (5 bases). Trimming removed 6 bases at V and 4 bases at J, with 16 bases between. The CDR3 has 15 residues. Germline-derived CDR1 and CDR2 are MNHEY and SVGAGI. Here the CDR3 reads CASSHGGFGNQPQHF. In nucleotides, the CDR3 is TGTGCCAGCAGCCACGGGGGGTTTGGGAATCAGCCCCAGCATTTT.

CDR3 protein: CASSPTGTGPTDTQYF. CDR3 sequence (DNA): TGTGCCAGCTCACCCACCGGGACGGGCCCCACAGATACGCAGTATTTT. This chain uses TRBV18 with TRBJ2-3, with D perhaps matching TRBD1 or TRBD2 (5 bases each). The V end was cut by 3 bases, the J end by 2 bases, with 15 bases between. CDR1 and CDR2 from the germline V gene are KGHSH and LQKENI. The CDR3 extends over 16 amino acids.

Notes on this clone: Other DNA sequences within the sample encode an identical CDR3. The chain is built from TRBV6-4 and TRBJ2-6, with a tentative D call TRBD2 (6 bases). CDR1 is MRHNA, CDR2 SNTAGT, per germline. This CDR3 is 16 amino acids long. V lost 0 bases and J lost 0, with 6 bases in between. CDR3 nucleotides: TGTGCCAGCAGTGACTCTAGCGGCTCTGGGGCCAACGTCCTGACTTTC. Its translation: CASSDSSGSGANVLTF.